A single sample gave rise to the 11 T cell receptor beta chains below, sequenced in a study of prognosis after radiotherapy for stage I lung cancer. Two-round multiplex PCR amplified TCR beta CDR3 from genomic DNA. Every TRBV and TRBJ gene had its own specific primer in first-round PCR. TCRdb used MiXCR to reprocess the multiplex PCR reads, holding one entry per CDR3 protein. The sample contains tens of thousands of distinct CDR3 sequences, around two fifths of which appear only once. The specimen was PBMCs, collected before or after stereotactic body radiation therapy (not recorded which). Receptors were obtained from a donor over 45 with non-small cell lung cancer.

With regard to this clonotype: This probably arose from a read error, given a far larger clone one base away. In nucleotides, the CDR3 is TGTGCCAGCAGTTTACCGGTACAGGATCATCAGCCCCAGCATTTT. Amino acids: CASSLPVQDHQPQHF. The rearrangement uses TRBV6-9 and TRBJ1-5; D possibly corresponds to TRBD1 (5 bases). CDR3 size: 15 residues. Germline V lookup: CDR1 MNHGY, CDR2 SVAAGI. V was pared by 4 bases and J by 5 bases, with 15 bases between.

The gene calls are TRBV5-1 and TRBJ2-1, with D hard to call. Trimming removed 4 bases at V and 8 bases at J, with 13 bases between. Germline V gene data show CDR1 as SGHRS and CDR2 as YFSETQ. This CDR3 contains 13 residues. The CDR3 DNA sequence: TGCGCCAGCAGCGAAGCTAGTTCCCATGAGCAGTTCTTC. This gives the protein CASSEASSHEQFF.

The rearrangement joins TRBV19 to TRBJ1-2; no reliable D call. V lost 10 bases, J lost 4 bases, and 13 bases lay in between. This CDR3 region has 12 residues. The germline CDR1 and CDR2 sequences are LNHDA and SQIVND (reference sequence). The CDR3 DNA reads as TGTGCCATTACCCAAACCGTCTATGGCTACACCTTC. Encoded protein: CAITQTVYGYTF.

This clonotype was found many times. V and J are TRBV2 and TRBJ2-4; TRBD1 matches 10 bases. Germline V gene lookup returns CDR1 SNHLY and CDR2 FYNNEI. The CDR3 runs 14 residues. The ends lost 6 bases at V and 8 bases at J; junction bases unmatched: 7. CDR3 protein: CASRGGTGADIQYF. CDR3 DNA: TGTGCCAGCAGAGGGGGGACAGGGGCCGACATTCAGTACTTC.

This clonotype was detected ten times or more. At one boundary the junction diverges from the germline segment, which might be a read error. Written as DNA, the CDR3 is TGTGCCAGCAGCCAAAGGGGCTTC. Translating gives CASSQRGF. This rearrangement joins TRBV5-8 to TRBJ2-4; D perhaps matches TRBD1 (5 bases). CDR3 length equals 8 residues. The germline CDR1 and CDR2 sequences are SGHTS and YDEGEE.

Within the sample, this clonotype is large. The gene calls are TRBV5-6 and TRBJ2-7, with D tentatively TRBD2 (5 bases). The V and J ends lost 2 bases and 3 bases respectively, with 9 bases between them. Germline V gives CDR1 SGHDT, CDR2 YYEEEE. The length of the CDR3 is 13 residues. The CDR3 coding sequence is TGTGCCAGCAGCTTTTCTAGCCACTACGAGCAGTACTTC. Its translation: CASSFSSHYEQYF.

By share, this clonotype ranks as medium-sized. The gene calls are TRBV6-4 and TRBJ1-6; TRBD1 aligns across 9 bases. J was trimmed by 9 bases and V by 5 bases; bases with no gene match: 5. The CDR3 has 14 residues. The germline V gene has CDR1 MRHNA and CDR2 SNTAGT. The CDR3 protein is CASSTGTGSSPLHF. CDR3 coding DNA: TGTGCCAGCAGTACCGGGACAGGGAGTTCACCCCTCCACTTT.

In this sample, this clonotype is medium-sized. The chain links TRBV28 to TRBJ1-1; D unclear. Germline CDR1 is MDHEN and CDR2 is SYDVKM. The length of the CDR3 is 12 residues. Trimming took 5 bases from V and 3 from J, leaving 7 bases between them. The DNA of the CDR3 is TGTGCCAGCAGTCGGGTACACACTGAAGCTTTCTTT. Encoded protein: CASSRVHTEAFF.

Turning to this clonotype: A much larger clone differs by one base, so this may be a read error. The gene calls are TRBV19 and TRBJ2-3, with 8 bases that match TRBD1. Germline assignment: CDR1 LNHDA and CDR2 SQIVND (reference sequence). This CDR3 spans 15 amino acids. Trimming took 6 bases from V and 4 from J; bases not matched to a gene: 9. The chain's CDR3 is CASSRTGCEADTQYF. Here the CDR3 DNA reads TGTGCCAGTAGCCGGACAGGGTGCGAAGCAGATACGCAGTATTTT. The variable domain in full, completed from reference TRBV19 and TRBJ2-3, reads DGGITQSPKYLFRKEGQNVTLSCEQNLNHDAMYWYRQDPGQGLRLIYYSQIVNDFQKGDIAEGYSVSREKKESFPLTVTSAQKNPTAFYLCASSRTGCEADTQYFGPGTRLTVL.

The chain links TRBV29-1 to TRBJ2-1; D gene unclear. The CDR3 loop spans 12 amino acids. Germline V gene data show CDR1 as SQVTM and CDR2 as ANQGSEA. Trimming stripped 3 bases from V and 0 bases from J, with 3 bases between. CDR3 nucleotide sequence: TGCAGCGTTGACAGCTCCTACAATGAGCAGTTCTTC. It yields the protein CSVDSSYNEQFF.

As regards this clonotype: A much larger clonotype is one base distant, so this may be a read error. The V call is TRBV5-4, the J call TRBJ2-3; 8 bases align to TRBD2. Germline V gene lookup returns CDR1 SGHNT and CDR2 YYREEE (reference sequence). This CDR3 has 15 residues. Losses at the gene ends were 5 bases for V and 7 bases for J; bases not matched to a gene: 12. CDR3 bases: TGTGCCAGCAGATTGAAAGCGGGAGTACTAAATACGCAGTATTTT. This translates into CASRLKAGVLNTQYF.